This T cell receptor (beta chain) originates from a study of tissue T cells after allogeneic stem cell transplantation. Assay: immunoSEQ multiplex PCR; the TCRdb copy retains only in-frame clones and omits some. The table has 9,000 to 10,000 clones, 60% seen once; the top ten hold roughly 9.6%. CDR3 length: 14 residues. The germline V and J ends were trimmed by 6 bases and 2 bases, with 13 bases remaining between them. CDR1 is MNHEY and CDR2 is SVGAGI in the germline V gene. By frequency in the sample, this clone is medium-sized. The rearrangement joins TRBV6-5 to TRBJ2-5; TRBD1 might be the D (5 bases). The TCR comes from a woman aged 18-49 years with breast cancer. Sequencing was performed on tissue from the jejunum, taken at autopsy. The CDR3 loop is CASSNTGGQETQYF. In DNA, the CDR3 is TGTGCCAGCAGCAACACAGGTGGACAAGAGACCCAGTACTTC.